These 12 T cell receptor beta chains came from one sample sequenced in a study of T cells in Graves' hyperthyroidism and ophthalmopathy. The CDR3 regions of TCR beta were amplified from RNA transcripts. With the HTBI primer set, the TCR CDR3 went through a first round of RT-PCR. TCRdb reprocessed the multiplex PCR reads via MiXCR and lists one record per CDR3 protein. In the table there are roughly 500,000 distinct CDR3 sequences, 40% to 55% of which are singletons. Sequencing was performed on peripheral blood or thyroid tissue (not recorded which). Receptors were obtained from an adult woman with Graves' disease, either hyperthyroidism or ophthalmopathy (not recorded which).

The table lists this clonotype with many counts. The chain joins TRBV11-2 to TRBJ2-2; TRBD2 might be the D (5 bases). The CDR3 consists of 16 residues. Trimming cost V 4 bases and J 7 bases, with 19 bases left between them. Per germline, CDR1 SGHAT and CDR2 FQNNGV. CDR3 nucleotides: TGTGCCAGCAGCTCCCGGGTTGGCGGGCCGCACGGGGAGCTGTTTTTT. It encodes CASSSRVGGPHGELFF.

The sample holds a few counts of this clonotype. This sequence joins TRBV15 and TRBJ1-5; D unresolved. Per the germline V gene, CDR1 is LNHNV and CDR2 is YYDKDF (reference sequence). This CDR3 spans 13 amino acids. V was clipped by 2 bases and J by 6 bases, with 8 bases between them. Here the CDR3 reads CATSRRAGQPQHF. The CDR3 region has the DNA TGTGCCACCAGCAGACGCGCCGGTCAGCCCCAGCATTTT. Complete variable domain (other parts from reference TRBV15 and TRBJ1-5): DAMVIQNPRYQVTQFGKPVTLSCSQTLNHNVMYWYQQKSSQAPKLLFHYYDKDFNNEADTPDNFQSRRPNTSFCFLDIRSPGLGDTAMYLCATSRRAGQPQHFGDGTRLSIL.

CDR3 DNA: TGCAGTGCGGCGGATGAGGACAGGGACCCAAACGAGCAGTACTTC. Amino acid sequence: CSAADEDRDPNEQYF. The rearrangement uses TRBV20-1 and TRBJ2-7, with 8 nucleotides matching TRBD1. The V gene end was trimmed by 6 bases and the J gene end by 5 bases; junction bases not matched to a gene: 15. This CDR3 is 15 amino acids long. Germline-derived CDR1 and CDR2 are DFQATT and SNEGSKA (reference sequence).

V and J are TRBV11-2 and TRBJ1-2; D remains ambiguous. The V gene's germline CDR1 is SGHAT and CDR2 FQNNGV. The ends were cut back, 3 bases at V and 8 bases at J, with 7 bases in the middle. The CDR3 loop spans 11 amino acids. Here the CDR3 reads CASSFSQGYTF. The CDR3 nucleotides read TGTGCCAGCAGCTTTTCGCAGGGCTACACCTTC.

As regards this clonotype: Since no conserved phenylalanine or tryptophan closes the CDR3, a read error is the likely cause. In nucleotides, the CDR3 is TGTGCCAGTATGTTCGGAGGGAACACTGAAGCTTTCTCT. This gives the protein CASMFGGNTEAFS. The rearrangement joins TRBV19 to TRBJ1-1; no clear D gene. The ends were cut back, 7 bases at V and 1 base at J, with 10 bases in the middle. The CDR3 is 13 amino acids. From germline, CDR1 is LNHDA and CDR2 SQIVND (reference sequence).

This clonotype was detected only once. The rearrangement uses TRBV6-5 and TRBJ1-1; D perhaps matches TRBD1 (5 bases). The CDR3 has 13 amino acids. Germline values: CDR1 MNHEY, CDR2 SVGAGI. Trimming cost V 6 bases and J 1 base, with 9 bases left between them. The CDR3 here is CASRLGQNTEAFF. The CDR3 DNA sequence: TGTGCCAGCAGGTTAGGACAGAACACTGAAGCTTTCTTT.

CDR3 sequence: CATRGGAYNEQFF. In DNA, the CDR3 is TGTGCCACCCGGGGCGGGGCCTACAATGAGCAGTTCTTC. The gene calls are TRBV24-1 and TRBJ2-1, with a weak D call TRBD2 (6 bases). Germline lookup yields CDR1 KGHDR and CDR2 SFDVKD. V was trimmed by 9 bases and J by 2 bases, leaving 10 bases between them. This CDR3 region has 13 residues.

This clonotype was observed at least ten times. The rearrangement links TRBV11-2 to TRBJ2-7, with TRBD1 matching 10 bases. From germline, CDR1 is SGHAT and CDR2 FQNNGV. Trimming took 3 bases from V and 6 from J; bases not matched to a gene: 5. This CDR3 is 14 amino acids long. CDR3 protein: CASSFGTGVPEQYF. In nucleotides, the CDR3 is TGTGCCAGCAGCTTTGGGACAGGGGTTCCCGAGCAGTACTTC.

This chain joins TRBV2 and TRBJ2-7, with TRBD2 matching over 9 bases. The V gene's germline CDR1 is SNHLY and CDR2 FYNNEI. The CDR3 length is 13 residues. The CDR3 DNA is TGTGCTAGACCGGGACTAGCCACTACCGAGCAGTACTTC. Residues: CARPGLATTEQYF.

This chain links TRBV20-1 with TRBJ1-2, with D unclear. The CDR3 runs 13 residues. V lost 0 bases to trimming and J lost 6 bases, with 11 bases between them. Germline CDR1 reads DFQATT; CDR2 reads SNEGSKA (reference sequence). Written as DNA, the CDR3 is TGCAGTGCTAGAGATTACGTACGCGATGGCTACACCTTC. As protein: CSARDYVRDGYTF.

The chain recombines TRBV7-2 with TRBJ2-7; 12 nucleotides line up with TRBD1. Looked up from germline, CDR1 is SGHTA and CDR2 is FQGNSA. V dropped 6 bases and J dropped 5; count of bases not matched to a gene: 8. The CDR3 sequence is 15 residues long. The CDR3 protein is CASRSGTGGVDEQYF. In DNA, the CDR3 is TGTGCCAGCAGGTCTGGGACAGGGGGCGTGGACGAGCAGTACTTC.

CDR3 DNA sequence: TGTGCCAGCAGTACCGGGACAGGGGGGAGCTATGGCTACACCTTC. Its translation: CASSTGTGGSYGYTF. The chain joins TRBV2 to TRBJ1-2, with 11 nucleotides matching TRBD1. The CDR3 runs 15 residues. Germline values: CDR1 SNHLY, CDR2 FYNNEI. V was pared by 5 bases and J by 4 bases, with 6 bases of the junction left unmatched. Supplemented by reference TRBV2 and TRBJ1-2, the full variable domain reads EPEVTQTPSHQVTQMGQEVILRCVPISNHLYFYWYRQILGQKVEFLVSFYNNEISEKSEIFDDQFSVERPDGSNFTLKIRSTKLEDSAMYFCASSTGTGGSYGYTFGSGTRLTVV.